The 14 T cell receptor beta chains below come from one sample, sequenced in a study of T cells after yellow fever vaccination. TCRdb re-analysed the 5' RACE reads in MiXCR, keeping a single row per CDR3 protein. The sample records about 4,500 distinct CDR3 sequences, less than 9.5% being singletons. The sample in question was PBMCs, either bulk or a sorted T-cell subset (CD4+, CD8+, memory, or dextramer-sorted; not recorded which), obtained roughly 45 days after the first yellow fever vaccination. The source of these receptors is a man between 18 and 35 years old who received the YFV17D yellow fever vaccine.

This clonotype was seen many times. This sequence joins TRBV15 and TRBJ1-4; D is undetermined. V dropped 8 bases and J dropped 2 bases, with 12 bases sitting between them. Germline V CDR1 and CDR2: LNHNV, YYDKDF (reference sequence). The CDR3 runs 14 residues. CDR3: CATCRSLTNEKLFF. The DNA for the CDR3 is TGTGCCACCTGTCGCTCTCTCACTAATGAAAAACTGTTTTTT.

Ten or more counts support this clonotype. The rearrangement uses TRBV4-3 and TRBJ1-2; D is unresolved. Germline assignment: CDR1 LGHNA and CDR2 YSLEER. The V gene lost 5 bases and the J gene lost 8 bases, with 21 bases spanning the gap. The CDR3 sequence is 15 residues long. CDR3 DNA sequence: TGCGCCAGCAGCTCCGGCCCGGCGGGTGCGCGCGGCTACACCTTC. Protein: CASSSGPAGARGYTF.

Many counts were recorded for this clonotype. The rearrangement uses TRBV6-1 and TRBJ2-7, with D tentatively TRBD2 (5 bases). V lost 5 bases, J lost 1 base, and 12 bases lay in between. The CDR3 covers 14 residues. Germline V gives CDR1 MNHNS, CDR2 SASEGT. CDR3 DNA: TGTGCCAGCAGTAATGGGGAGATTTCCTACGAGCAGTACTTC. This encodes CASSNGEISYEQYF.

This clonotype was detected ten times or more. The V and J genes are TRBV3-1 and TRBJ2-7, with D possibly being TRBD1 or TRBD2 (5 bases each). In germline, CDR1 is LGHDT, CDR2 YNNKEL (reference sequence). The CDR3 has 13 residues. V was pared by 1 base and J by 2 bases, with 6 bases between. The CDR3 sequence is CASSQGGAYEQYF. CDR3 coding DNA: TGTGCCAGCAGCCAAGGAGGGGCCTACGAGCAGTACTTC.

V is TRBV20-1 and J is TRBJ2-7, with 7 bases lining up with TRBD1. The CDR3 spans 17 residues. Germline assignment: CDR1 DFQATT and CDR2 SNEGSKA (reference sequence). The CDR3 reads CCARGQAPALGVGEQYF. The CDR3 nucleotides read TGCTGCGCTAGAGGACAGGCGCCGGCCTTAGGCGTTGGCGAGCAGTACTTC.

This clonotype was seen ten or more times. The CDR3 spells CAIRSGVAGYEQYV. CDR3 nucleotide sequence: TGTGCCATCAGATCTGGAGTTGCCGGCTACGAGCAGTACGTC. This chain uses TRBV10-3 with TRBJ2-7; no reliable D call. Trimming cost V 6 bases and J 3 bases, with 15 bases left between them. The CDR3 is 14 residues long. Germline V gene lookup returns CDR1 ENHRY and CDR2 SYGVKD.

This clonotype was counted ten times or more. The rearrangement links TRBV5-1 to TRBJ2-2; 7 nucleotides line up with TRBD1. Germline V gene lookup returns CDR1 SGHRS and CDR2 YFSETQ. CDR3 length: 15 amino acids. V lost 4 bases to trimming and J lost 2 bases; unmatched junction nucleotides: 5. CDR3 sequence: CASSEWTGNTGELFF. DNA for the CDR3: TGCGCCAGCAGCGAATGGACAGGAAACACCGGGGAGCTGTTTTTT.

This clonotype was detected ten times or more. The chain couples TRBV6-2 or TRBV6-3 to TRBJ2-3; tentatively, D is TRBD2 (6 bases). The V gene lost 8 bases and the J gene lost 8 bases, with 17 bases spanning the gap. CDR1 and CDR2 (germline): MNHEY, SVGEGT. The CDR3 length is 13 residues. CDR3 nucleotides: TGTGCCAGCTTCGCTAGCGTTGACGGTACGCAGTATTTT. Amino acid sequence: CASFASVDGTQYF.

This clonotype was detected ten times or more. The rearrangement uses TRBV29-1 and TRBJ2-5, with TRBD1 as a possible D gene (7 bases). Trimming removed 7 bases at V and 4 bases at J, with 19 bases between. Germline loops: CDR1 SQVTM, CDR2 ANQGSEA. The CDR3 is 14 residues long. CDR3 sequence: CSGHQTGRGETQYF. The CDR3 coding sequence is TGCAGCGGACATCAGACAGGGCGGGGAGAGACCCAGTACTTC.

This clonotype was counted at least ten times. The chain carries TRBV11-1 and TRBJ2-4; D is ambiguous. The CDR3 sequence is 16 residues long. Germline values: CDR1 SGHAT, CDR2 FQDESV (reference sequence). Trimming removed 2 bases at V and 2 bases at J, with 13 bases between. The CDR3 sequence: CASSLIPRPPKNIQYF. The CDR3 DNA follows: TGTGCCAGCAGCTTAATCCCACGCCCTCCCAAAAACATTCAGTACTTC.

This clonotype occurred many times. The chain has TRBV30 and TRBJ1-2, with 10 bases identical to TRBD1. CDR1 is GTSNPN and CDR2 is SVGIG in the germline V gene (reference sequence). V shed 5 bases and J 0 bases; nucleotides not matched to a gene: 6. CDR3 length: 15 residues. CDR3 protein: CAWGTGTGANYGYTF. CDR3 DNA sequence: TGTGCCTGGGGAACCGGGACAGGGGCTAACTATGGCTACACCTTC. Filled out from reference TRBV30 and TRBJ1-2, the complete variable domain reads SQTIHQWPATLVQPVGSPLSLECTVEGTSNPNLYWYRQAAGRGLQLLFYSVGIGQISSEVPQNLSASRPQDRQFILSSKKLLLSDSGFYLCAWGTGTGANYGYTFGSGTRLTVV.

This clonotype was observed at least ten times. This chain links TRBV7-2 with TRBJ2-7; 9 bases fit TRBD2. Germline V CDR1 and CDR2: SGHTA, FQGNSA. V was clipped by 1 base and J by 1 base; unmatched bases: 5. This CDR3 comprises 16 residues. CDR3 nucleotide sequence: TGTGCCAGCAGCTTAGGCGGCGGGGGGGCTTCCTACGAGCAGTACGTC. Translating gives CASSLGGGGASYEQYV.

This clonotype appeared many times. The rearrangement links TRBV4-3 to TRBJ2-5, with 12 bases fitting TRBD2. The germline V gene has CDR1 LGHNA and CDR2 YSLEER. The CDR3 extends over 17 amino acids. Unmatched junction bases numbered 14, after V lost 3 bases and J lost 9 bases. The CDR3 reads CASSQVTSGGPIKAQYF. DNA for the CDR3: TGCGCCAGCAGCCAGGTGACTAGCGGGGGCCCTATTAAGGCCCAGTACTTC.

This clonotype showed up many times. The CDR3 is CSARASLNQPQHF. DNA of the CDR3: TGCAGTGCTAGAGCCAGCCTCAATCAGCCCCAGCATTTT. The chain joins TRBV20-1 to TRBJ1-5; D is ambiguous. Germline V gives CDR1 DFQATT, CDR2 SNEGSKA (reference sequence). Trimming removed 1 base at V and 3 bases at J, with 7 bases between. The CDR3 sequence is 13 residues long.